The subject of this entry is one T cell receptor (beta chain). Its matching antigen is unknown. PBMCs, at least 6.5 million per sample, were isolated. The data derive from a study of blood T cells in healthy people across ages. Study results and limitations: When one million T cells were used, diversity estimates were thought to be underestimates.

A second PCR of about 6 to 12 cycles used a sample-barcoded 5' primer and a J-beta primer mix. TCRdb re-derived calls from the 5' RACE reads in MiXCR, one entry per CDR3 protein. The sample yields approximately 1.5 million distinct CDR3 sequences, approximately 32% seen once. Sequencing was performed on blood. The sequence came from a woman between 25 and 40 years old in good health.

CDR3: CASGRGTTDYGYTF. The CDR3 nucleotides read TGCGCCAGCGGCCGTGGGACGACGGACTATGGCTACACCTTC. The V gene is TRBV5-1, the J gene TRBJ1-2; D possibly corresponds to TRBD1 (5 bases). CDR1 is SGHRS, CDR2 YFSETQ, per germline. This CDR3 is 14 amino acids long. V shed 7 bases and J shed 3 bases, with 16 bases lying between them.